The clone carrying this T cell receptor beta chain has a handful of counts. Its specificity is not known. This CDR3 is built from 15 residues. Germline loops: CDR1 MNHNS, CDR2 SASEGT. The V gene end was trimmed by 3 bases and the J gene end by 4 bases; junction bases not matched to a gene: 2. Extracted RNA was reverse transcribed into cDNA, the sequencing template. Clones were sequenced by immunoSEQ multiplex PCR, and TCRdb holds only the in-frame ones, with some missing. The sample includes some 200,000 clones, roughly three fifths of them seen just once. This specimen belongs to a study of CD8+ T cells in alopecia areata. Study observations and caveats: Among the top 100, expanded CD8+ clones, as well as scalp clonality, were significantly decreased by tofacitinib. Sequencing of scalp samples also captures resident alphabeta T cells of normal skin.

Stated treatment: oral pan-JAK inhibitor, 5-10 mg twice daily. From alopecia areata patients, lesional scalp punch biopsies and peripheral blood were collected. The genes are TRBV6-1 and TRBJ1-5; 11 positions agree with TRBD1. Here the sequenced sample was CD8+ T cells sorted from blood, taken at week 24, from a patient treated with tofacitinib. This sequence was found in a human donor with alopecia areata. CDR3 in DNA: TGTGCCAGCAGTGAGGGGACAGGGGGGAATCAGCCCCAGCATTTT. Amino acids: CASSEGTGGNQPQHF.